The clone carrying this T cell receptor beta chain showed up many times. The source of the sample is a study of Graves' ophthalmopathy and Graves' hyperthyroidism. Study-level information: Stable hyperthyroidism was defined by absence of ophthalmopathy within 18 months of follow-up.

Amplification from RNA transcripts yielded the TCR beta CDR3 regions. Amplification began with first-round RT-PCR using HTBI primers, then second-round multiplex PCR was performed. MiXCR, run by TCRdb on the multiplex PCR reads, gives a single entry per CDR3 protein. Of around 590,000 distinct CDR3 sequences listed, about two fifths are singletons. Germline CDR1 reads SGDLS; CDR2 reads YYNGEE. Trimming removed 4 bases at V and 0 bases at J, with 16 bases between. The CDR3 totals 16 residues. This TCR was recovered from an adult man with Graves' hyperthyroidism. Specimen: peripheral blood or thyroid tissue (not recorded which). J is TRBJ1-1 and V is TRBV9; D unclear. Written as DNA, the CDR3 is TGTGCCAGCAGCCCTAGTCAGGCGGCCTTGAACACTGAAGCTTTCTTT. Protein: CASSPSQAALNTEAFF. Complete variable domain (other parts from reference TRBV9 and TRBJ1-1): DSGVTQTPKHLITATGQRVTLRCSPRSGDLSVYWYQQSLDQGLQFLIQYYNGEERAKGNILERFSAQQFPDLHSELNLSSLELGDSALYFCASSPSQAALNTEAFFGQGTRLTVV.